This is a list of T cell receptor beta chains from one sample in a study of control samples from healthy donors and cancer patients. Profiling relied on immunoSEQ multiplex PCR, and the TCRdb table lists in-frame clones only, not all of them. The data contain 50,000 or so clones, about 94% of them singletons. What was sequenced was PBMCs. The receptors were gathered from a woman aged 50 to 65 with head and neck cancer. Each CDR3 is given with its conserved first and last residue. Each record gives: V gene, CDR3 protein.

TRBV5-6 | CASSFKETNYGYTF
TRBV30 | CAWSELTLGYGYTF
TRBV18 | CASSPDRLTETQYF
TRBV9 | CASSAGTSLTDTQYF
TRBV11-3 | CASSLGSDTQYF
TRBV7-9 | CANLSLGGNTIYF
TRBV19 | CASSIAGTSYNEQFF
TRBV19 | CASTIQGLNQPQHF
TRBV13 | CASSLLEGQETQYF
TRBV7-2 | CASSLQGGEETQYF
TRBV5-1 | CASSLRQTSTNEKLFF
TRBV5-1 | CASSLQSYNEQFF
TRBV6-6 | CASNRAPSVHRPNEQFF
TRBV21-1 | CASSQGWRLCETHTDTQYF
TRBV19 | CASTKQGVEGQDTQYF
TRBV30 | CAWSVDRSTYEQYF
TRBV7-2 | CASSLTSTTNTGELFF
TRBV7-2 | CASSRTGTPGYEQYF
TRBV6-5 | CASRWAGYTEAFF
TRBV27 | CASRGTDSSYEQYF